The present T cell receptor (beta chain) was sequenced within a study of T-cell reconstitution after alpha-beta-depleted transplantation in children. This CDR3 spans 14 amino acids. V dropped 4 bases and J dropped 0 bases, with 8 bases sitting between them. Per the germline V gene, CDR1 is SGHRS and CDR2 is YFSETQ. Unique molecular identifiers were incorporated during preparation of the TCRbeta library. Via MiXCR, TCRdb re-called the PCR reads, giving one row per CDR3 protein. This table holds fewer than 550,000 distinct CDR3 sequences, 9.5% to 12% found once. The source of this sequence is a female patient aged 2-10 years who had a stem cell transplant for aplastic anemia, so the T cells may come from the graft donor. This sequence joins TRBV5-1 and TRBJ1-5; no clear D gene. The sequenced sample was PBMCs, mostly from graft donor cells, obtained 180 days after TCRalphabeta/CD19-depleted stem cell transplant. This CDR3 reads CASSPTPSNQPQHF. The CDR3 DNA sequence: TGCGCCAGCAGCCCAACACCTAGCAATCAGCCCCAGCATTTT.